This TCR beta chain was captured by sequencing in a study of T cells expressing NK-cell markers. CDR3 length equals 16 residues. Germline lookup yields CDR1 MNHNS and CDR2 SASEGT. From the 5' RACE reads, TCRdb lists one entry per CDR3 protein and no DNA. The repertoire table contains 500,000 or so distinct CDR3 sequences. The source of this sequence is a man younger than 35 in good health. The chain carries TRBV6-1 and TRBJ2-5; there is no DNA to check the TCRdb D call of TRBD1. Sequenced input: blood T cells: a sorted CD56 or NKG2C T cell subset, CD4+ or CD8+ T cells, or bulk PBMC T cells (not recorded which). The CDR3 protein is CASSALATGGDGTQYF.